This TCR beta chain was obtained from a study of blood T cell repertoires in COVID-19. The wider study: COVID-19 samples, acute and convalescent, were from the United States, Italy and Spain. The cDNA or gDNA used as material had been derived from T cells, B-cell-depleted T cells, or PBMCs.

V lost 0 bases, J lost 5 bases, and 11 bases lay in between. There are 14 residues in the CDR3. The germline CDR1 and CDR2 sequences are SGHTS and YDEGEE. Sequencing used immunoSEQ multiplex PCR; TCRdb keeps in-frame clones, though not all of them. The table lists 200,000 to 250,000 clones, 85% to 90% of them singletons. The clonotype originates from a woman between 50 and 59 years old with acute or convalescent COVID-19. V is TRBV5-8 and J is TRBJ1-1, with D hard to call. The sample comprised peripheral blood. This CDR3 reads CASSLGRRRTEAFF. The CDR3 nucleotides are TGTGCCAGCAGCTTGGGGAGGCGGCGGACTGAAGCTTTCTTT.